This T cell receptor (beta chain) emerged from a study of blood T cell repertoires in COVID-19. Study at large: Acute-phase and convalescent COVID-19 samples originated in the United States, Italy and Spain.

The CDR3 is 15 residues long. V was pared by 3 bases and J by 6 bases, with 12 bases between. The germline CDR1 and CDR2 sequences are MNHNS and SASEGT. TCRdb keeps only in-frame clones here, not all; method: immunoSEQ multiplex PCR. The data hold roughly 80,000 clones, with around 76% observed a single time. The chain joins TRBV6-1 to TRBJ1-6; D ambiguous. Sequences were obtained from peripheral blood. This sequence originates from a man in his 70s with active or convalescent COVID-19. DNA for the CDR3: TGTGCCAGCAGTGAGTACCCTCGGGGTAATTCACCCCTCCACTTT. Residues: CASSEYPRGNSPLHF.